This T cell receptor (beta chain) was retrieved from a study of spatial heterogeneity in lung cancer. This sample's time point: sample taken at primary tumor resection. TCRdb re-called the 5' RACE reads with MiXCR, one entry per CDR3 protein. The data show 20,000 or so distinct CDR3 sequences, with roughly 3% seen just once and around 28% held by the top ten. This receptor was taken from a female donor with early-stage non-small cell lung cancer. This sample comprised PBMCs, obtained at surgery.

CDR3 residues: CASSRLWVLGSSHTGELFF. The CDR3 region has the DNA TGTGCCAGCAGCCGACTTTGGGTGCTCGGGTCGTCGCACACCGGGGAGCTGTTTTTT. This rearrangement joins TRBV7-9 to TRBJ2-2; the D is unclear. CDR3 length: 19 residues. V gave up 5 bases and J gave up 3 bases, with 25 bases separating them. Germline lookup yields CDR1 SEHNR and CDR2 FQNEAQ (reference sequence).